The TCR beta chain described here comes from a study of radiation and T cells in renal cell carcinoma. The study's findings and limits: Dominant CDR3 motifs were more common in irradiated tumors than controls.

In the case of this clone: Antigen specificity is unknown.

Treatment: treatment-naive control, cytoreductive nephrectomy. The method was immunoSEQ multiplex PCR; TCRdb's version includes in-frame clones alone and lacks a portion of them. The sample lists more than 8,500 clones, roughly 67% occurring once. V lost 5 bases and J lost 6; bases outside the gene matches: 9. This CDR3 is built from 17 residues. Looked up from germline, CDR1 is SGHTA and CDR2 is FQGTGA. The sequencing used tumor tissue, collected from a patient whose treatment was nephrectomy without radiotherapy. The clonotype originates from a man aged 60-69 years with renal cell carcinoma. The chain carries TRBV7-3 and TRBJ2-3, with 15 bases that match TRBD2. Here the CDR3 reads CASSPPGLAGGGDTQYF. The DNA of the CDR3 is TGTGCCAGCAGCCCCCCGGGACTAGCGGGAGGCGGCGATACGCAGTATTTT.